This TCR beta chain was identified in a study of T cell repertoires in cytomegalovirus infection. Study background: The public TCR beta signatures pointed to both CMV infection and matching HLA type.

TCRdb processed the reads anew with MiXCR; each CDR3 protein has one entry. The sample records around 740,000 distinct CDR3 sequences, about a third being singletons. Points from the study as a whole: Individuals carrying CMV plus the relevant HLA were identified by cumulative frequency of public TCR beta families.

This clonotype appeared a few times. Antigen unknown. Germline V CDR1 and CDR2: MNHEY, SMNVEV (reference sequence). The V end lost 2 bases, the J end lost 12 bases, and 14 bases lay between the germline ends. CDR3 size: 14 residues. Sequencing input: PBMCs. The sequence came from a human donor in good health (CMV status not recorded). Some clones in this sample may be carry-over from other donors' samples. J is TRBJ1-6 and V is TRBV27, with D hard to call. The CDR3 DNA sequence: TGTGCCAGCAGTTTAAATGAGGTCCGGGGACCCCTCCACTTT. It yields the protein CASSLNEVRGPLHF.